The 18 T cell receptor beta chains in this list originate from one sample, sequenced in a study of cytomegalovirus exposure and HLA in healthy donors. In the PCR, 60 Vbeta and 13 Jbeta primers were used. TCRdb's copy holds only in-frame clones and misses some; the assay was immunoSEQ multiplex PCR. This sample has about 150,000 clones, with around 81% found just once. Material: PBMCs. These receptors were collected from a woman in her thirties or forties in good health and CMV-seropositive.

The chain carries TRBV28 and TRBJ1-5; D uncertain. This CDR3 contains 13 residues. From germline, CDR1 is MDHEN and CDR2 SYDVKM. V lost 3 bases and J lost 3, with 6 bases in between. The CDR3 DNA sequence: TGTGCCAGCAGTTTCCAGTACAATCAGCCCCAGCATTTT. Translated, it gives CASSFQYNQPQHF.

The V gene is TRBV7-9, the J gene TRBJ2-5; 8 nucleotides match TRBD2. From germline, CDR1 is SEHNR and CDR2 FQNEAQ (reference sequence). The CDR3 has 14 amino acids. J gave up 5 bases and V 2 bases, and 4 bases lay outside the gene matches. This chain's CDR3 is CASSLYSGSETQYF. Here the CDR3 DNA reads TGTGCCAGCAGCTTATACAGCGGGAGTGAGACCCAGTACTTC.

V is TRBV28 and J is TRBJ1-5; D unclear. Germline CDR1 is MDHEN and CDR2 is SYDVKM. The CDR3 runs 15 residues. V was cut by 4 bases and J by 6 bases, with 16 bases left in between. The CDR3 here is CASSYAGGFGQPQHF. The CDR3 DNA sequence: TGTGCCAGCAGTTATGCCGGCGGCTTTGGTCAGCCCCAGCATTTT.

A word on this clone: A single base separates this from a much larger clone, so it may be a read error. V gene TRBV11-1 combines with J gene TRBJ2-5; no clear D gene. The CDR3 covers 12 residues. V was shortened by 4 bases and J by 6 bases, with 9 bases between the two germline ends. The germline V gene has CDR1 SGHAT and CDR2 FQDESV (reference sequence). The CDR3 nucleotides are TGTGCCAGCAGCTCAGGTTTACAGACCCAGTACTTC. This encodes CASSSGLQTQYF.

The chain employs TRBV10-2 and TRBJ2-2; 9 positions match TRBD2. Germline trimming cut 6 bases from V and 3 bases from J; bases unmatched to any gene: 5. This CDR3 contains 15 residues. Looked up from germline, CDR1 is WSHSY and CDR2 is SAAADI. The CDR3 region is CASRVREGHTGELFF. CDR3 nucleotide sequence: TGCGCCAGCAGGGTGCGGGAGGGCCACACCGGGGAGCTGTTTTTT.

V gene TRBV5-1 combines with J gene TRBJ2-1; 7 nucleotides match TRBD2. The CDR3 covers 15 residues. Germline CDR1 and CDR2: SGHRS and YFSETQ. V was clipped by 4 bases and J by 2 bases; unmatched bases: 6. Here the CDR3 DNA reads TGCGCCAGCAGCGTTACCGGGACTACCTACAATGAGCAGTTCTTC. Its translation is CASSVTGTTYNEQFF.

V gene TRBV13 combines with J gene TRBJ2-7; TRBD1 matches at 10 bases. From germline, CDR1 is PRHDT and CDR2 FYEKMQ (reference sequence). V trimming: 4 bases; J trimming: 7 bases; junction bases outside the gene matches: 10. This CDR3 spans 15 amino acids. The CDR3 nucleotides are TGTGCCAGCAGCTCCCGGGACAGGGGTAATTGGGAGCAGTACTTC. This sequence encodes CASSSRDRGNWEQYF.

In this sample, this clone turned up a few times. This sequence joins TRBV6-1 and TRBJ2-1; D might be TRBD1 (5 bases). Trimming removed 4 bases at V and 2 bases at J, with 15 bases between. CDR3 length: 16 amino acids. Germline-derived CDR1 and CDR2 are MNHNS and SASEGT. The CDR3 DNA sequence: TGTGCCAGCAGTGCCTTCAGGGAACCCACCTACAATGAGCAGTTCTTC. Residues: CASSAFREPTYNEQFF.

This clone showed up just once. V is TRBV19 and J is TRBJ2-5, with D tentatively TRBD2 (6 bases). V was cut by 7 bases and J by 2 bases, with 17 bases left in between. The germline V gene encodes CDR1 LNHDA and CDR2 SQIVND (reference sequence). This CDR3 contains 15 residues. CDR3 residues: CASNTRRGKQETQYF. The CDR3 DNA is TGTGCCAGTAACACAAGGCGCGGGAAACAAGAGACCCAGTACTTC.

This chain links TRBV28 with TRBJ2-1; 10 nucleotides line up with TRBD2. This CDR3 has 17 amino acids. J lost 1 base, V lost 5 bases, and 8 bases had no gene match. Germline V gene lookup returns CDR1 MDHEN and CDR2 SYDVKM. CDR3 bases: TGTGCCAGCAGTCCCGGGGGTAGCGGGGGGTCCTACAATGAGCAGTTCTTC. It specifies CASSPGGSGGSYNEQFF.

The CDR3 DNA is TGTGCCAGCAGCTTAAGTCCGCGACAGGGTAACTATGGCTACACCTTC. Encoded protein: CASSLSPRQGNYGYTF. The gene calls are TRBV7-9 and TRBJ1-2, with 7 bases aligning to TRBD1. J gave up 1 base and V 2 bases, and 7 bases lay outside the gene matches. CDR1 is SEHNR and CDR2 is FQNEAQ in the germline V gene (reference sequence). CDR3 length equals 16 residues. The whole variable domain, filled in from reference TRBV7-9 and TRBJ1-2, reads DTGVSQNPRHKITKRGQNVTFRCDPISEHNRLYWYRQTLGQGPEFLTYFQNEAQLEKSRLLSDRFSAERPKGSFSTLEIQRTEQGDSAMYLCASSLSPRQGNYGYTFGSGTRLTVV.

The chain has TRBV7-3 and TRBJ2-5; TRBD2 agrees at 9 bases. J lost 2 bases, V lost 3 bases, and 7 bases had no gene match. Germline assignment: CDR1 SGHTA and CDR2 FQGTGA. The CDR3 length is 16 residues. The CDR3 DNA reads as TGTGCCAGCAGCTTGGCGGGGGGGAACTTACAAGAGACCCAGTACTTC. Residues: CASSLAGGNLQETQYF.

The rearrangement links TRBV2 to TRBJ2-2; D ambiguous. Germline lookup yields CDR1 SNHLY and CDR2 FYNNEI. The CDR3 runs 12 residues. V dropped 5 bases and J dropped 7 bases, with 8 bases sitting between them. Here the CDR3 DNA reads TGTGCCAGCAGTAGCGTGATCGGGGAGCTGTTTTTT. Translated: CASSSVIGELFF.

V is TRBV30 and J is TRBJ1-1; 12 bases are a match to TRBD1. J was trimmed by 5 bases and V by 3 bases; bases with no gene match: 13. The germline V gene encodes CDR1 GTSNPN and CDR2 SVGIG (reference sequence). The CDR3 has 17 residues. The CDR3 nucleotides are TGTGCCTGGAGAGGTAGGGGGGACAGGGGGCGAAGGACTGAAGCTTTCTTT. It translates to CAWRGRGDRGRRTEAFF.

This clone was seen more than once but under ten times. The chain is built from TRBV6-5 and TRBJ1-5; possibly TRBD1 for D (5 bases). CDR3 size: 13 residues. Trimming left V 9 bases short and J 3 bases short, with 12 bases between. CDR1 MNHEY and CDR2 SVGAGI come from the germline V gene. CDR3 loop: CASCDSPNQPQHF. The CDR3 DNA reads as TGTGCCAGTTGTGACAGCCCCAATCAGCCCCAGCATTTT.

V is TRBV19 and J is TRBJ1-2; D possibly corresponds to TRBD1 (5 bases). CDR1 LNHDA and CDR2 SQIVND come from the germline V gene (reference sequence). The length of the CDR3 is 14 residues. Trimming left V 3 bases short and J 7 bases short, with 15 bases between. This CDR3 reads CASSITGMAAGYTF. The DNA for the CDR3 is TGTGCCAGTAGTATTACAGGTATGGCGGCTGGCTACACCTTC.

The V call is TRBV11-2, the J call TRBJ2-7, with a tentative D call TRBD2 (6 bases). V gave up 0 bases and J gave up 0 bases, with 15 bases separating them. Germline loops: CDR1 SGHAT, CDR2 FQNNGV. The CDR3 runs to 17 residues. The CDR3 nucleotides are TGTGCCAGCAGCTTAGATGTGGGACTCACTATCTCCTACGAGCAGTACTTC. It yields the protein CASSLDVGLTISYEQYF. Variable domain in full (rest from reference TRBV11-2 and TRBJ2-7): EAGVAQSPRYKIIEKRQSVAFWCNPISGHATLYWYQQILGQGPKLLIQFQNNGVVDDSQLPKDRFSAERLKGVDSTLKIQPAKLEDSAVYLCASSLDVGLTISYEQYFGPGTRLTVT.

The CDR3 sequence is CATSDGTSEVETQYF. CDR3 nucleotides: TGTGCCACCAGCGATGGGACTAGCGAAGTAGAGACCCAGTACTTC. V and J are TRBV15 and TRBJ2-5, with 10 positions matching TRBD2. Trimming cost V 5 bases and J 4 bases; bases outside gene matches: 7. CDR3 length: 15 residues. The germline V gene has CDR1 LNHNV and CDR2 YYDKDF (reference sequence).